This TCR beta chain originates from a study of T-cell reconstitution after alpha-beta-depleted transplantation in children. This clonotype has a handful of counts. Unique molecular identifiers were used in preparing the TCRbeta library. Using its own MiXCR run on the PCR reads, TCRdb lists one record per CDR3 protein. This table has a few hundred thousand distinct CDR3 sequences, 9% to 12% appearing once. The sequencing used PBMCs from the stem cell graft donor, collected from the stem cell graft. The clonotype was recovered from a human donor who donated a stem cell graft to a child with acute lymphoblastic leukemia.

The CDR3 DNA sequence: TGTGCCAGCAGCGTTACTAGCGGCAGATTCTACGAGCAGTACTTC. Its protein product is CASSVTSGRFYEQYF. The chain couples TRBV7-2 to TRBJ2-7, with TRBD2 matching over 8 bases. The ends lost 5 bases at V and 3 bases at J; junction bases unmatched: 9. The length of the CDR3 is 15 residues. CDR1 and CDR2 (germline): SGHTA, FQGNSA.